This is a list of T cell receptor beta chains from one sample in a study of T cell responses to AZD1222 COVID-19 vaccine. Produced via immunoSEQ multiplex PCR; TCRdb's table is partial and in-frame only. Of 70,000 to 95,000 clones listed, about 91% are singletons. The source material was peripheral blood, sampled 28 days after the second AZD1222 dose. The source of these receptors is an adult who received the AZD1222 COVID-19 vaccine. CDR3s include the opening cysteine and the closing phenylalanine or tryptophan. The order of the fields is J gene, D gene, clone size, V gene, CDR3 DNA, CDR3 protein. A D gene is named only where the DNA matches it firmly. The size of a clone is reported for some rows only, either as once, few or many, or as a class for expanded clones.

>TRBJ2-7|TRBD2|.|TRBV4-2
TGTGCCAGCAGCCAGACTAGCGAGTCCTCCTACGAGCAGTACTTC
CASSQTSESSYEQYF
>TRBJ1-5|.|.|TRBV15
TGTGCCACCAGCAGATCAGGGAGCGGGAGCAATCAGCCCCAGCATTTT
CATSRSGSGSNQPQHF
>TRBJ2-7|TRBD1|few|TRBV5-4
TGTGCCAGCAGCTCACCCGGGACAGGATCCTCCTACGAGCAGTACTTC
CASSSPGTGSSYEQYF
>TRBJ2-2|.|once|TRBV6-4
TGTGCCAGCAGTGTGGAGCTCACAACCGGGGAGCTGTTTTTT
CASSVELTTGELFF
>TRBJ2-7|TRBD1|.|TRBV3-1/TRBV3-2
TGTGCCAGCAGGTACGGACAGGGCCACTACGAGCAGTACTTC
CASRYGQGHYEQYF
>TRBJ2-3|TRBD2|.|TRBV4-2
TGTGCCAGCAGCCATGTCGCTAGCGGGAGCCCTGATACGCAGTATTTT
CASSHVASGSPDTQYF
>TRBJ2-7|.|.|TRBV5-1
TGCGCCAGCAGCTTGGTCAGGAATTACGAGCAGTACTTC
CASSLVRNYEQYF
>TRBJ2-1|TRBD1|.|TRBV6-9
TGTGCCAGCAGTTATTCGATTAAACTCCGGGACAGGATTTACTCCTACAATGAGCAGTTCTTC
CASSYSIKLRDRIYSYNEQFF
>TRBJ1-6|.|.|TRBV5-6
TGTGCCAGCAGGGGACCCTGGGGGGGTAATTCACCCCTCCACTTT
CASRGPWGGNSPLHF
>TRBJ2-7|.|.|TRBV2
TGTGCCAGCAGTGAACCCAGGGTTAGCTCCTACGAGCAGTACTTC
CASSEPRVSSYEQYF
>TRBJ2-1|TRBD2|.|TRBV3-1/TRBV3-2
TGTGCCAGCAGCCAAGATCGCGGGGGGCCTAGTTTGTATGAGCAGTTCTTC
CASSQDRGGPSLYEQFF
>TRBJ2-7|TRBD2|.|TRBV20-1
TGCAGTGCTAGTGATCGGACTAGAACCTACGAGCAGTACTTC
CSASDRTRTYEQYF
>TRBJ2-1|.|.|TRBV6-2/TRBV6-3
TGTGCCAGCAGTTACGGGAATGAGCAGTTCTTC
CASSYGNEQFF
>TRBJ2-1|.|.|TRBV30
TGTGCCTGGACCTTTGGACGGGGGAATGAGCAGTTCTTC
CAWTFGRGNEQFF
>TRBJ2-7|TRBD1|.|TRBV28
TGTGCCAGCAGTCAAGACAGGGGGGTTCCCTACGAGCAGTACTTC
CASSQDRGVPYEQYF
>TRBJ2-7|TRBD2|.|TRBV2
TGTGCCAGCAGATTTGGGACTAGCGGCTCCTACGAGCAGTACTTC
CASRFGTSGSYEQYF
>TRBJ1-4|.|.|TRBV28
TGTGCCAGCAGCCACCCCAAACGGGGGGGGGAAAAACTGTTTTTT
CASSHPKRGGEKLFF
>TRBJ2-3|.|.|TRBV28
TGTGCCAGCAGTTTTTGGAACAGGCCGCCGGCGCAGTATTTT
CASSFWNRPPAQYF
>TRBJ1-1|TRBD1|once|TRBV11-2
TGTGCCAGCTCTTTACAGGGGATGGGAACTGAAGCTTTCTTT
CASSLQGMGTEAFF
>TRBJ2-5|TRBD1|.|TRBV19
TGTGCCAGTAGTATAGACGTGGGACAGGGGTTTGGGGAGACCCAGTACTTC
CASSIDVGQGFGETQYF
>TRBJ2-1|.|.|TRBV9
TGTGCCAGCAGCCCCCCGGCTAGTGGTTCCTACAATGAGCAGTTCTTC
CASSPPASGSYNEQFF
>TRBJ2-7|TRBD2|.|TRBV27
TGTGCCAGCAGTACCCCTCAAATAGCGGGAGGGCCTTACGTTGACTCCTACGAGCAGTACTTC
CASSTPQIAGGPYVDSYEQYF
>TRBJ2-1|TRBD2|.|TRBV3-1/TRBV3-2
TGTGCCAGCAGCCAAGAGCGGAGGACTAGCGGGAGGAGCTCCTACAATGAGCAGTTCTTC
CASSQERRTSGRSSYNEQFF
>TRBJ2-3|TRBD1|.|TRBV14
TGTGCCAGCAGCCGACCCGGGACAGGGGACCATACGCAGTATTTT
CASSRPGTGDHTQYF
>TRBJ2-3|TRBD2|.|TRBV10-1
TGCGCCAGCAGTGACCGGGAGGGCAGCACAGATACGCAGTATTTT
CASSDREGSTDTQYF
>TRBJ1-5|.|once|TRBV7-2
TGTGCCAGCAGCTTAGTGTCGAGTAATCAGCCCCAGCATTTT
CASSLVSSNQPQHF